The 21 T cell receptor beta chains below come from one sample, sequenced in a study of CD8 T cells in Susac syndrome. Reverse transcription of about 0.5 to 1 ug RNA used random hexamers. Via MiXCR, TCRdb re-called the immunoSEQ multiplex PCR reads, giving one row per CDR3 protein. The sample includes 160,000 or so distinct CDR3 sequences, around 95% of them seen just once. The sample was CD8+ T cells from PBMCs. Receptors originate from a human donor with multiple sclerosis.

The chain uses TRBV2 and TRBJ2-1, with no clear D. The CDR3 loop spans 13 amino acids. Trimming left V 7 bases short and J 0 bases short, with 7 bases between. Germline V gives CDR1 SNHLY, CDR2 FYNNEI. The DNA of the CDR3 is TGTGCCAGCAATGGCGTCTCCTACAATGAGCAGTTCTTC. This translates into CASNGVSYNEQFF.

This clonotype appeared a single time. The V call is TRBV7-9, the J call TRBJ2-1, with 12 bases fitting TRBD2. The CDR3 is made up of 15 amino acids. CDR1 SEHNR and CDR2 FQNEAQ come from the germline V gene (reference sequence). Trimming took 4 bases from V and 6 from J; bases not matched to a gene: 4. This CDR3 reads CASSSVGLAGNEQFF. DNA for the CDR3: TGTGCCAGCAGCTCAGTGGGACTAGCGGGCAATGAGCAGTTCTTC.

This chain joins TRBV25-1 and TRBJ2-2; possibly TRBD2 for D (6 bases). Germline CDR1 is MGHDK and CDR2 is SYGVNS. V was shortened by 3 bases and J by 1 base, with 12 bases between the two germline ends. The CDR3 loop spans 16 amino acids. The CDR3 DNA reads TGTGCCAGCAGTGAGGGGGGTAGGGGGAACACCGGGGAGCTGTTTTTT. It codes for CASSEGGRGNTGELFF.

The chain has TRBV7-8 and TRBJ1-5, with D unresolved. The V gene's germline CDR1 is SGHVS and CDR2 FQNEAQ. V was clipped by 5 bases and J by 0 bases, with 14 bases between them. This CDR3 contains 16 residues. In nucleotides, the CDR3 is TGTGCCAGCAGCGCACGACGAGGTATTAGCAATCAGCCCCAGCATTTT. Translated: CASSARRGISNQPQHF.

The chain employs TRBV7-3 and TRBJ1-1; no clear D gene. CDR3 length: 14 residues. V was clipped by 2 bases and J by 3 bases, with 10 bases between them. CDR1 and CDR2 (germline): SGHTA, FQGTGA. CDR3 bases: TGTGCCAGCAGCTTAGAGCACAGCCACACTGAAGCTTTCTTT. Encoded protein: CASSLEHSHTEAFF.

V usage is TRBV12-3 or TRBV12-4 and J usage is TRBJ2-3; no reliable D call. The CDR3 consists of 13 residues. V was clipped by 10 bases and J by 4 bases, with 15 bases between them. The CDR3 loop reads CATRPSPADTQYF. The CDR3 nucleotides are TGTGCCACCCGACCCTCACCCGCAGATACGCAGTATTTT.

The chain uses TRBV19 and TRBJ2-6, with D maybe TRBD2 (5 bases). This CDR3 region has 14 residues. The germline CDR1 and CDR2 sequences are LNHDA and SQIVND (reference sequence). Deletions cut 7 bases from V and 5 bases from J, with 12 bases between. The CDR3 protein is CASIAGDWANVLTF. The CDR3 region has the DNA TGTGCCAGTATTGCGGGTGACTGGGCCAACGTCCTGACTTTC.

The rearrangement links TRBV12-3 or TRBV12-4 to TRBJ2-7; D not certain. This CDR3 spans 12 amino acids. Deletions cut 5 bases from V and 4 bases from J, with 9 bases between. CDR3 region: CASSLREYEQYF. The CDR3 DNA reads TGTGCCAGCAGTCTCCGCGAGTACGAGCAGTACTTC.

The CDR3 DNA reads TGCAGCGTCGTTCCTGAGGGGGGGAATTCACCCCTCCACTTT. Translating it yields CSVVPEGGNSPLHF. This chain uses TRBV29-1 with TRBJ1-6; a weak D match, TRBD1 (6 bases). Germline V gene sequence: CDR1 SQVTM, CDR2 ANQGSEA. The CDR3 runs 14 residues. The V end was cut by 6 bases, the J end by 7 bases, with 16 bases between. Together with reference TRBV29-1 and TRBJ1-6, the CDR3 gives the full variable domain: SAVISQKPSRDICQRGTSLTIQCQVDSQVTMMFWYRQQPGQSLTLIATANQGSEATYESGFVIDKFPISRPNLTFSTLTVSNMSPEDSSIYLCSVVPEGGNSPLHFGNGTRLTVT.

The rearrangement uses TRBV16 and TRBJ1-5, with unresolved D. Germline assignment: CDR1 KGHSY and CDR2 FQNENV. V dropped 8 bases and J dropped 5 bases, with 10 bases sitting between them. This CDR3 is 12 amino acids long. This CDR3 reads CASAIGDQPQHF. In DNA, the CDR3 is TGTGCCAGCGCGATCGGGGATCAGCCCCAGCATTTT.

This chain connects TRBV5-6 to TRBJ2-7; TRBD2 might be the D (5 bases). V was pared by 4 bases and J by 9 bases, with 20 bases between. Germline V gene lookup returns CDR1 SGHDT and CDR2 YYEEEE. The CDR3 is 14 residues long. CDR3 sequence (DNA): TGTGCCAGCAGCGCCGTAGCGTCCAGCAAGGGGCAGTACTTC. Translating gives CASSAVASSKGQYF.

The chain recombines TRBV27 with TRBJ1-2, with a weak D call TRBD1 (6 bases). CDR3 length: 14 residues. The germline gives CDR1 MNHEY, CDR2 SMNVEV (reference sequence). V shed 5 bases and J shed 6 bases, with 16 bases lying between them. CDR3 sequence: CASSHTWTADGYTF. CDR3 sequence (DNA): TGTGCCAGCAGTCACACCTGGACAGCGGATGGCTACACCTTC.

This sequence joins TRBV19 and TRBJ2-5, with D perhaps TRBD1 or TRBD2 (5 bases each). CDR1 is LNHDA, CDR2 SQIVND, per germline (reference sequence). CDR3 length: 13 residues. Deletions cut 7 bases from V and 7 bases from J, with 16 bases between. CDR3 coding DNA: TGTGCCAGTACCGCCGGAGAGGGACGGACCCAGTACTTC. Its protein is CASTAGEGRTQYF. Combining the CDR3 with reference TRBV19 and TRBJ2-5 gives the whole variable domain DGGITQSPKYLFRKEGQNVTLSCEQNLNHDAMYWYRQDPGQGLRLIYYSQIVNDFQKGDIAEGYSVSREKKESFPLTVTSAQKNPTAFYLCASTAGEGRTQYFGPGTRLLVL.

The chain carries TRBV9 and TRBJ2-5; no reliable D call. Germline assignment: CDR1 SGDLS and CDR2 YYNGEE. V was clipped by 0 bases and J by 4 bases, with 10 bases between them. This CDR3 is 14 amino acids long. The CDR3 protein is CASSVDGPVETQYF. The CDR3 DNA sequence: TGTGCCAGCAGCGTAGACGGGCCTGTAGAGACCCAGTACTTC.

The rearrangement links TRBV7-2 to TRBJ2-5; 9 positions match TRBD2. The germline gives CDR1 SGHTA, CDR2 FQGNSA. Trimming took 5 bases from V and 0 from J; bases not matched to a gene: 16. The CDR3 loop spans 19 amino acids. Here the CDR3 reads CASSPYSSGARLYQETQYF. The DNA for the CDR3 is TGTGCCAGCAGCCCGTATTCTAGCGGGGCGCGACTGTACCAAGAGACCCAGTACTTC.

CDR3 DNA: TGTGCCAGCAGGATCCCGCCCAACCCCAGCTACACCTTC. Encoded protein: CASRIPPNPSYTF. The gene calls are TRBV2 and TRBJ1-2, with D uncertain. Germline lookup yields CDR1 SNHLY and CDR2 FYNNEI. The CDR3 sequence is 13 residues long. V lost 6 bases, J lost 9 bases, and 17 bases lay in between.

V usage is TRBV12-3 or TRBV12-4 and J usage is TRBJ2-7; 9 positions match TRBD2. V lost 5 bases, J lost 7 bases, and 12 bases stayed unmatched. CDR3 length: 15 residues. CDR3 bases: TGTGCCAGCAGTCCCTCCTCGCGGGGGGGCGGGGAGCAGTACTTC. Amino acids: CASSPSSRGGGEQYF.

This chain links TRBV3-1 with TRBJ2-5; TRBD2 agrees at 8 bases. The trim removed 4 bases at V and 5 bases at J, leaving 9 bases unmatched. This CDR3 contains 15 residues. Germline V gene lookup returns CDR1 LGHDT and CDR2 YNNKEL (reference sequence). DNA for the CDR3: TGTGCCAGCAGCCCGCTCCGGGGGGGCAGCGAGACCCAGTACTTC. Amino acids: CASSPLRGGSETQYF.

V is TRBV27 and J is TRBJ2-3, with 8 bases identical to TRBD2. The CDR3 totals 15 residues. Germline assignment: CDR1 MNHEY and CDR2 SMNVEV (reference sequence). The V segment lost 8 bases and the J segment 0 bases; nucleotides outside the gene matches: 7. The CDR3 DNA follows: TGTGCCAGCGGAACTAGCGGTGCTAGCACAGATACGCAGTATTTT. Amino acids: CASGTSGASTDTQYF.

The chain uses TRBV23-1 and TRBJ1-5, with D unclear. TRBV23-1 is labeled an ORF, and its function is uncertain. This CDR3 comprises 16 residues. Trimming stripped 3 bases from V and 0 bases from J, with 12 bases between. CDR3 residues: CASSQIRSISNQPQHF. CDR3 sequence (DNA): TGCGCCAGCAGTCAGATCCGGAGCATTAGCAATCAGCCCCAGCATTTT.

This clonotype was observed a handful of times. The J gene is TRBJ1-1, the V gene TRBV30; D unresolved. CDR3 length: 12 residues. V was shortened by 0 bases and J by 3 bases, with 5 bases between the two germline ends. Germline CDR1 GTSNPN, CDR2 SVGIG (reference sequence). In DNA, the CDR3 is TGTGCCTGGAGTGTACTGTACACTGAAGCTTTCTTT. Residues: CAWSVLYTEAFF.